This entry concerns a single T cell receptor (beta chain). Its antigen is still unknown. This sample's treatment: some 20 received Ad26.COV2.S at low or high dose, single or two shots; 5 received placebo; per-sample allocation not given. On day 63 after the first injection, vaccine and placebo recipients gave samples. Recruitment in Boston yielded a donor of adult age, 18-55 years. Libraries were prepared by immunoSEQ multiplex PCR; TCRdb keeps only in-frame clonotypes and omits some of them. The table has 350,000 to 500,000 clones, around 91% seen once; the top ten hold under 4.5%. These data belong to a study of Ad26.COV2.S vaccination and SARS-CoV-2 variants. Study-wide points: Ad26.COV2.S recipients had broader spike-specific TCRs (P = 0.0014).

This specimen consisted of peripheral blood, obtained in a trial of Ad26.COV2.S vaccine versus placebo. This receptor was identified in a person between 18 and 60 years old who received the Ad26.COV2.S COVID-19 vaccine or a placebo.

This chain's CDR3 is CASSLKGSSEWYNSPLHF. The CDR3 DNA sequence: TGTGCCAGCAGCTTAAAGGGATCGTCGGAGTGGTATAATTCACCCCTCCACTTT. The chain has TRBV13 and TRBJ1-6; D not certain. This CDR3 spans 18 amino acids. Trimming took 2 bases from V and 4 from J, leaving 18 bases between them. Germline values: CDR1 PRHDT, CDR2 FYEKMQ (reference sequence). The full variable domain, its missing parts supplied by reference TRBV13 and TRBJ1-6, is AAGVIQSPRHLIKEKRETATLKCYPIPRHDTVYWYQQGPGQDPQFLISFYEKMQSDKGSIPDRFSAQQFSDYHSELNMSSLELGDSALYFCASSLKGSSEWYNSPLHFGNGTRLTVT.